Below are 22 T cell receptor beta chains sequenced from a single sample in a study of human T cells and chemical hapten exposure. TCRdb reprocessed the RACE reads with MiXCR, giving one entry per CDR3 protein. The sample holds about 39,000 distinct CDR3 sequences; around 11% are singletons and the top ten take over 5.5%. Time point given: pre-sensitization, week 0. Described treatment: therapeutic diphenylcyclopropenone sensitization with weekly scalp DPC. Source: whole blood, taken in connection with sensitization to the hapten diphenylcyclopropenone (DPC). The source is a woman in her thirties with alopecia areata. Some clones in this sample may be carry-over from other donors' samples.

This clonotype has a count of ten or more. This chain uses TRBV28 with TRBJ1-5, with D perhaps TRBD1 (5 bases). CDR1 is MDHEN and CDR2 is SYDVKM in the germline V gene. Trimming removed 5 bases at V and 0 bases at J, with 11 bases between. This CDR3 is built from 15 residues. The CDR3 nucleotides read TGTGCCAGCAGTCCCCGACAGAATAGCAATCAGCCCCAGCATTTT. This translates into CASSPRQNSNQPQHF.

This clonotype was seen only a few times. The rearrangement links TRBV6-2 or TRBV6-3 to TRBJ1-5, with TRBD1 as a possible D gene (5 bases). Germline CDR1 is MNHEY and CDR2 is SVGEGT. V lost 6 bases, J lost 7 bases, and 10 bases lay in between. The length of the CDR3 is 12 residues. CDR3 bases: TGTGCCAGCAGCCTACAGGTACAGCCCCAGCATTTT. The encoded protein is CASSLQVQPQHF.

Turning to this clonotype: This may be a read error, as it is one base from a much larger clone. The chain uses TRBV5-1 and TRBJ2-5, with 8 bases aligning to TRBD2. Per germline, CDR1 SGHRS and CDR2 YFSETQ. The CDR3 covers 18 residues. J gave up 2 bases and V 7 bases, and 19 bases lay outside the gene matches. The CDR3 nucleotides read TGCGCCAGCGCGAGCGGGAGTCTCTCCTCGTCGCGTCAAGAGACCCAGTACTTC. It yields the protein CASASGSLSSSRQETQYF.

This clonotype was seen a handful of times. The rearrangement uses TRBV29-1 and TRBJ2-3; perhaps TRBD1 as D (6 bases). The CDR3 is 15 residues long. CDR1 and CDR2 (germline): SQVTM, ANQGSEA. Trimming took off 6 bases at V and 2 bases at J, with 18 bases between the two ends. CDR3 protein: CSVASGTHFTDTQYF. The CDR3 DNA reads as TGCAGCGTCGCCTCCGGGACACATTTCACAGATACGCAGTATTTT.

This clonotype is classed as medium-sized. The chain combines TRBV29-1 with TRBJ1-1, with D uncertain. CDR1 and CDR2 (germline): SQVTM, ANQGSEA. The CDR3 sequence is 10 residues long. V lost 6 bases to trimming and J lost 3 bases, with 5 bases between them. This chain's CDR3 is CSVWDTEAFF. As DNA, the CDR3 is TGCAGCGTGTGGGACACTGAAGCTTTCTTT.

The chain carries TRBV28 and TRBJ1-4; D may be TRBD1 (6 bases). The V end was cut by 6 bases, the J end by 2 bases, with 19 bases between. The germline gives CDR1 MDHEN, CDR2 SYDVKM. The CDR3 has 17 amino acids. CDR3 nucleotides: TGTGCCAGCAGACTCAGGGACATGGCGATCACTAATGAAAAACTGTTTTTT. Protein: CASRLRDMAITNEKLFF.

This clonotype appeared many times. The V and J genes are TRBV7-8 and TRBJ2-1, with 9 positions matching TRBD1. Looked up from germline, CDR1 is SGHVS and CDR2 is FQNEAQ. This CDR3 is 15 amino acids long. With V trimmed by 3 bases and J by 6 bases, 6 bases remained unmatched. CDR3 sequence: CASSFGQGYANEQFF. The CDR3 coding sequence is TGTGCCAGCAGCTTCGGACAGGGGTACGCCAATGAGCAGTTCTTC.

This sequence joins TRBV27 and TRBJ1-5; TRBD1 agrees at 7 bases. Germline-derived CDR1 and CDR2 are MNHEY and SMNVEV (reference sequence). CDR3 length equals 15 residues. With V trimmed by 2 bases and J by 1 base, 2 bases remained unmatched. CDR3: CASSLQGGSNQPQHF. In DNA, the CDR3 is TGTGCCAGCAGTTTACAGGGGGGGAGCAATCAGCCCCAGCATTTT.

This clonotype was recorded a few times. V and J are TRBV9 and TRBJ1-2; D possibly corresponds to TRBD1 (6 bases). V lost 0 bases, J lost 7 bases, and 10 bases lay in between. The CDR3 consists of 13 residues. In germline, CDR1 is SGDLS, CDR2 YYNGEE. Here the CDR3 reads CASSVGGGRGYTF. In DNA form, the CDR3 reads TGTGCCAGCAGCGTAGGAGGGGGTCGTGGCTACACCTTC.

The V call is TRBV5-1, the J call TRBJ2-7; no clear D gene. V shed 4 bases and J shed 9 bases, with 17 bases lying between them. CDR1 is SGHRS and CDR2 is YFSETQ in the germline V gene. This CDR3 has 13 residues. CDR3 DNA sequence: TGCGCCAGCAGCCCTCTCCCGTCTGAGAGGCAGTACTTC. It translates to CASSPLPSERQYF.

This clonotype was recorded many times. The chain uses TRBV20-1 and TRBJ1-5; 7 bases line up with TRBD1. The V gene's germline CDR1 is DFQATT and CDR2 SNEGSKA (reference sequence). Germline trimming cut 6 bases from V and 3 bases from J; bases unmatched to any gene: 8. This CDR3 contains 14 residues. The CDR3 nucleotides read TGCAGTGCCACGACAGGGAATGCCAATCAGCCCCAGCATTTT. Encoded protein: CSATTGNANQPQHF.

This clonotype appeared once. The chain uses TRBV7-3 and TRBJ1-5; 7 bases fit TRBD1. The CDR3 length is 15 residues. Trimming cost V 6 bases and J 4 bases; bases outside gene matches: 9. Germline V lookup: CDR1 SGHTA, CDR2 FQGTGA. DNA of the CDR3: TGTGCCAGCAGTATTAAAACAGGGGTGAATCAGCCCCAGCATTTT. It encodes CASSIKTGVNQPQHF.

This sequence joins TRBV6-5 and TRBJ1-2; 7 bases match TRBD1. V shed 4 bases and J 4 bases; nucleotides not matched to a gene: 6. Germline V gives CDR1 MNHEY, CDR2 SVGAGI. CDR3 length equals 14 residues. The CDR3 sequence: CASSSYRDSYGYTF. The DNA of the CDR3 is TGTGCCAGCAGTTCTTACCGGGACAGCTATGGCTACACCTTC.

This chain uses TRBV9 with TRBJ1-6; D is uncertain. The CDR3 consists of 15 residues. Germline V lookup: CDR1 SGDLS, CDR2 YYNGEE. The V end lost 4 bases, the J end lost 7 bases, and 15 bases lay between the germline ends. As DNA, the CDR3 is TGTGCCAGCAGCTCCGGCGAGACGCCGAATTCACCCCTCCACTTT. Its translation is CASSSGETPNSPLHF. The variable domain in full, completed from reference TRBV9 and TRBJ1-6, reads DSGVTQTPKHLITATGQRVTLRCSPRSGDLSVYWYQQSLDQGLQFLIQYYNGEERAKGNILERFSAQQFPDLHSELNLSSLELGDSALYFCASSSGETPNSPLHFGNGTRLTVT.

The V call is TRBV28, the J call TRBJ1-5; 7 bases are shared with TRBD1. Germline V gene lookup returns CDR1 MDHEN and CDR2 SYDVKM. The CDR3 is made up of 13 amino acids. J was trimmed by 4 bases and V by 10 bases; bases with no gene match: 7. Here the CDR3 reads CAIRGQNNQPQHF. The CDR3 DNA reads as TGTGCCATCAGGGGACAGAATAATCAGCCCCAGCATTTT.

In this sample, this clonotype turned up many times. CDR3 bases: TGTGCCTGGGCCCTCTGGGGTGATCAGCCCCAGCATTTT. It yields the protein CAWALWGDQPQHF. The V call is TRBV30, the J call TRBJ1-5; no firm D call. The CDR3 loop spans 13 amino acids. Trimming took 5 bases from V and 5 from J, leaving 13 bases between them. CDR1 is GTSNPN and CDR2 is SVGIG in the germline V gene (reference sequence).

This clonotype was detected ten times or more. The genes are TRBV20-1 and TRBJ1-4; the D is unclear. Germline V gene sequence: CDR1 DFQATT, CDR2 SNEGSKA (reference sequence). V lost 5 bases and J 0 bases, leaving 10 bases between the germline ends. The CDR3 loop spans 14 amino acids. The CDR3 protein is CSAQETATNEKLFF. The CDR3 bases are TGCAGTGCTCAGGAGACCGCAACTAATGAAAAACTGTTTTTT.

This clonotype was picked up a small number of times. The chain links TRBV3-1 to TRBJ2-1, with D possibly matching TRBD1 (5 bases). This CDR3 comprises 15 residues. V dropped 3 bases and J dropped 0 bases, with 9 bases sitting between them. In germline, CDR1 is LGHDT, CDR2 YNNKEL (reference sequence). CDR3 sequence: CASSQDMSSYNEQFF. The CDR3 DNA follows: TGTGCCAGCAGCCAGGACATGAGCTCCTACAATGAGCAGTTCTTC.

In this sample, this clonotype turned up many times. The chain recombines TRBV7-9 with TRBJ1-1; D call uncertain. CDR3 length: 13 amino acids. With 6 bases removed from V and 0 bases from J, the gap between germline ends came to 8 bases. CDR1 and CDR2 (germline): SEHNR, FQNEAQ (reference sequence). The CDR3 coding sequence is TGTGCCAGCAGTTTCTCAATGAACACTGAAGCTTTCTTT. Protein sequence: CASSFSMNTEAFF.

This clonotype was detected ten times or more. This chain connects TRBV20-1 to TRBJ2-5, with 8 bases identical to TRBD1. J lost 4 bases, V lost 3 bases, and 7 bases had no gene match. The CDR3 runs 14 residues. Germline V CDR1 and CDR2: DFQATT, SNEGSKA (reference sequence). The CDR3 here is CSASLDRVGETQYF. CDR3 sequence (DNA): TGCAGTGCTAGTTTGGACAGGGTAGGAGAGACCCAGTACTTC.

This sequence joins TRBV5-6 and TRBJ1-1, with D perhaps TRBD1 (6 bases). Germline V gene lookup returns CDR1 SGHDT and CDR2 YYEEEE. Trimming took 0 bases from V and 4 from J, leaving 7 bases between them. This CDR3 has 13 amino acids. CDR3 bases: TGTGCCAGCAGCTTGGTCAGGGGCACTGAAGCTTTCTTT. This translates into CASSLVRGTEAFF.

This clonotype was picked up many times. The rearrangement joins TRBV5-6 to TRBJ1-4; the match to TRBD1 covers 12 bases. The junction had 9 bases not matched to a gene; V was cut back by 4 bases and J by 5 bases. Germline CDR1 is SGHDT and CDR2 is YYEEEE. The CDR3 runs to 17 residues. CDR3 protein: CASSGDRGRRGNEKLFF. The CDR3, as DNA: TGTGCCAGCAGCGGGGACAGGGGGCGCAGGGGAAATGAAAAACTGTTTTTT. Full variable domain (remainder filled in from reference TRBV5-6 and TRBJ1-4): DAGVTQSPTHLIKTRGQQVTLRCSPKSGHDTVSWYQQALGQGPQFIFQYYEEEERQRGNFPDRFSGHQFPNYSSELNVNALLLGDSALYLCASSGDRGRRGNEKLFFGSGTQLSVL.